This T cell receptor beta chain emerged from a study of STAT5B mutations in CD4+ large granular lymphocyte leukemia. The CDR3 has 11 residues. Germline CDR1 and CDR2: DFQATT and SNEGSKA (reference sequence). The V end lost 1 base, the J end lost 6 bases, and 7 bases lay between the germline ends. Measured with immunoSEQ multiplex PCR; TCRdb has only the in-frame clones, and not every one. The data show tens of thousands of clones, around 67% seen once. The chain is built from TRBV20-1 and TRBJ2-7; D is unresolved. The receptor was isolated from a human donor in good health. The source material was CD4+ T cells from blood buffy coats. CDR3 coding DNA: TGCAGTGCTAGAGTAGGTCCCGAGCAGTACTTC. Translated: CSARVGPEQYF.